This record concerns one TCR beta chain sequence. What it recognizes is unknown. Investigators reverse transcribed all isolated RNA, so they sequenced expressed TCRB transcripts. TCRdb keeps only in-frame clones here, not all; method: immunoSEQ multiplex PCR. Here the sample spans around 690,000 clones, roughly 12% being singletons. This CDR3 has 13 residues. From germline, CDR1 is SGHDN and CDR2 FVKESK. Trimming took 5 bases from V and 5 from J, leaving 10 bases between them. This sample stems from a study of beta chain features in type 1 diabetes. The study, taken as a whole, reports: Within each of all four CD4+ subsets, Type 1 diabetes patients had TCRB CDR3s that were moderately but significantly shorter. For cells with high TCR expression, cDNA sequencing could yield over-representation.

The clonotype was recovered from a man aged 25-40 years with type 1 diabetes. The chain has TRBV14 and TRBJ1-5; TRBD1 might be the D (5 bases). The specimen was naive CD4+ T cells from blood. CDR3 in amino acids: CASSFGGDQPQHF. The CDR3, as DNA: TGTGCCAGCAGCTTTGGGGGGGATCAGCCCCAGCATTTT.